This TCR beta chain was recovered during a study of graft-versus-host responses after intestinal transplantation. Study background: Induction with anti-thymocyte globulin, then tacrolimus and steroids for about 3 years, was given to all recipients. Study-wide results and caveats: Graft-donor T cell macrochimerism in patients accompanied high graft-versus-host to host-versus-graft clonal ratios in allografts.

Sequencing used immunoSEQ multiplex PCR; TCRdb keeps in-frame clones, though not all of them. There are about 100,000 clones in the sample; roughly 87% occur only once, and roughly 0.95% lies in the top ten. CDR1 is SGHRS and CDR2 is YFSETQ in the germline V gene. V lost 3 bases and J 7 bases, leaving 28 bases between the germline ends. CDR3 length: 19 amino acids. For this clone: Antigen unknown.

This clonotype was sampled from a human donor who was the organ donor for an intestinal transplant. The V gene is TRBV5-1, the J gene TRBJ1-4; the D gene is possibly TRBD1 (6 bases). The sample in question was unstimulated CD4+ T cells sorted from spleen or lymph node cells, obtained before transplant. This chain's CDR3 is CASSSQNSGANRDGEKLFF. CDR3 coding DNA: TGCGCCAGCAGCTCACAAAACTCGGGTGCAAACAGGGACGGTGAAAAACTGTTTTTT. The full variable domain, completed using reference TRBV5-1 and TRBJ1-4, is KAGVTQTPRYLIKTRGQQVTLSCSPISGHRSVSWYQQTPGQGLQFLFEYFSETQRNKGNFPGRFSGRQFSNSRSEMNVSTLELGDSALYLCASSSQNSGANRDGEKLFFGSGTQLSVL.